A selection of T cell receptor beta chains follows, all from one sample in a study of human T cells and chemical hapten exposure. Via MiXCR, TCRdb re-called the RACE reads, giving one row per CDR3 protein. The sample lists 350,000 or so distinct CDR3 sequences, around 7% seen once, with 7.5% to 8.5% in the top ten. This sample comprised whole blood, obtained in connection with sensitization to the hapten diphenylcyclopropenone (DPC). The receptors shown here come from a woman in her late teens or twenties with alopecia areata. Some clones in this sample may be carry-over from other donors' samples. The CDR3 runs from the conserved cysteine through the conserved F or W. A D gene is named only where the DNA matches it firmly. The size entry is marked missing in some rows and otherwise reads once, few, many or a size class.

J: TRBJ1-6
size: few
D: .
V: TRBV20-1
DNA: TGCAGTGCCGCCCGAGGGACCCCTAATTCACCCCTCCACTTT
CDR3: CSAARGTPNSPLHF

J: TRBJ1-2
size: few
D: .
V: TRBV7-2
DNA: TGTGCCAGTAGGCAGGCCACTAACTATGGCTACACCTTC
CDR3: CASRQATNYGYTF

J: TRBJ2-3
size: .
D: TRBD2
V: TRBV9
DNA: TGTGCCAGCAGCATCGGACTAGCGGGGGGTGTAGATACGCAGTATTTT
CDR3: CASSIGLAGGVDTQYF

J: TRBJ1-3
size: many
D: .
V: TRBV7-6
DNA: TGTGCCAGCAGCGCGACAGAATACTCTGGAAACACCATATATTTT
CDR3: CASSATEYSGNTIYF

J: TRBJ2-3
size: .
D: .
V: TRBV12-3/TRBV12-4
DNA: TGTGCCAGCAGTTTGGGGGGTCGCCGAGGCACAGATACGCAGTATTTT
CDR3: CASSLGGRRGTDTQYF

J: TRBJ2-1
size: many
D: .
V: TRBV7-2
DNA: TGTGCCAGCAGCCCGAGTAACAATGAGCAGTTCTTC
CDR3: CASSPSNNEQFF

J: TRBJ1-1
size: many
D: .
V: TRBV5-1
DNA: TGCGCCAGCAGCTTGTACCCTACGGGTCCGATTGGGAATGAAGCTTTCTTT
CDR3: CASSLYPTGPIGNEAFF

J: TRBJ1-6
size: few
D: .
V: TRBV25-1
DNA: TGTGCCAGCAGTGATCCCCGGCCAAATGGGGATTCACCCCTCCACTTT
CDR3: CASSDPRPNGDSPLHF

J: TRBJ1-2
size: .
D: TRBD1
V: TRBV7-3
DNA: TGTGCCAGCAGCTCCGACAGGGCTGGCTACACCTTC
CDR3: CASSSDRAGYTF

J: TRBJ1-2
size: many
D: .
V: TRBV18
DNA: TGTGCCAGCTCACCGACGAACTATGGCTACACCTTC
CDR3: CASSPTNYGYTF

J: TRBJ2-5
size: .
D: TRBD2
V: TRBV11-2
DNA: TGTGCCAGCAGCTTAGATCCAGGACCGGGACTAGCGGGGCAGGAGACCCAGTACTTC
CDR3: CASSLDPGPGLAGQETQYF

J: TRBJ1-1
size: many
D: .
V: TRBV12-3/TRBV12-4
DNA: TGTGCCAGCAGCCTCTGGACAGCGAACACTGAAGCTTTCTTT
CDR3: CASSLWTANTEAFF

J: TRBJ2-1
size: .
D: TRBD1
V: TRBV20-1
DNA: TGCAGTGCTAGTAAGGGGGCCTCCTACAATGAGCAGTTCTTC
CDR3: CSASKGASYNEQFF

J: TRBJ1-1
size: many
D: .
V: TRBV6-2/TRBV6-3
DNA: TGTGCCAGCAGCAACTTCAACACTGAAGCTTTCTTT
CDR3: CASSNFNTEAFF

J: TRBJ2-7
size: .
D: TRBD1
V: TRBV19
DNA: TGTGCCAGTAGTATAGAGGGGACAGGCAATTACGAGCAGTACTTC
CDR3: CASSIEGTGNYEQYF

J: TRBJ1-6
size: .
D: TRBD1
V: TRBV6-5
DNA: TGTGCCAGCAGTGTTCAGGGGGCTTCCTATAATTCACCCCTCCACTTT
CDR3: CASSVQGASYNSPLHF